This is a list of T cell receptor beta chains from one sample in a study of T cells after posttransplantation cyclophosphamide. Profiled with immunoSEQ multiplex PCR; TCRdb holds only in-frame clones, not every one. The repertoire consists of approximately 6,200 clones, none detected only once. Source: PBMCs, taken after an allogeneic stem cell transplant with post-transplant cyclophosphamide. These receptors came from a male patient aged 30 to 40 who received an allogeneic stem cell transplant from an unrelated donor, was CMV-positive, and had acute and chronic GVHD. The graft donor may have contributed some T cells. Each CDR3 is given with its conserved first and last residue. Fields, in order: clone size, J gene, V gene, D gene, CDR3 DNA, CDR3 protein. D genes are given only for firm matches. The size field is filled for only some rows; it gives once, few, many or a size class.

clone size: many
J gene: TRBJ1-2
V gene: TRBV6-1
D gene: -
CDR3 DNA: TGTGCCAGCAGCTTACAGGGCTATGGCTACACCTTC
CDR3 protein: CASSLQGYGYTF

clone size: many
J gene: TRBJ2-2
V gene: TRBV7-6
D gene: -
CDR3 DNA: TGTGCCAGCAGCTTAGGTCGTAGCGGTATCACCGGGGAGCTGTTTTTT
CDR3 protein: CASSLGRSGITGELFF

clone size: many
J gene: TRBJ2-5
V gene: TRBV25-1
D gene: -
CDR3 DNA: TGTGCCAGCAGTCCCCGGGAGACCCAGTACTTC
CDR3 protein: CASSPRETQYF

clone size: -
J gene: TRBJ2-7
V gene: TRBV9
D gene: TRBD1
CDR3 DNA: TGTGCCAGCAGCGTAGGCCTAGGGGGACAGGGAAAGGGCTACGAGCAGTACTTC
CDR3 protein: CASSVGLGGQGKGYEQYF

clone size: many
J gene: TRBJ2-4
V gene: TRBV15
D gene: -
CDR3 DNA: TGTGCCACCAGCCCTCTAACCGGGTTGGACATTCAGTACTTC
CDR3 protein: CATSPLTGLDIQYF

clone size: many
J gene: TRBJ2-2
V gene: TRBV19
D gene: TRBD2
CDR3 DNA: TGTGCCAGTAGTATAGATCTAGCGGGGGTCGACACCGGGGAGCTGTTTTTT
CDR3 protein: CASSIDLAGVDTGELFF

clone size: -
J gene: TRBJ1-1
V gene: TRBV18
D gene: -
CDR3 DNA: TGTGCCAGCTCACCGAACGGGAACACTGAAGCTTTCTTT
CDR3 protein: CASSPNGNTEAFF

clone size: -
J gene: TRBJ2-7
V gene: TRBV30
D gene: -
CDR3 DNA: TGTGCCTGGTCGGTAGGGGCGGGATACGAGCAGTACTTC
CDR3 protein: CAWSVGAGYEQYF

clone size: many
J gene: TRBJ2-1
V gene: TRBV4-1
D gene: -
CDR3 DNA: TGCGCCAGCAGCCAACAGGGACTCGAGCAGTTCTTC
CDR3 protein: CASSQQGLEQFF

clone size: many
J gene: TRBJ1-3
V gene: TRBV5-1
D gene: TRBD1
CDR3 DNA: TGCGCCAGCAGCACAGGGGATTCTGGAAACACCATATATTTT
CDR3 protein: CASSTGDSGNTIYF

clone size: many
J gene: TRBJ2-5
V gene: TRBV6-1
D gene: TRBD2
CDR3 DNA: TGTGCCAGCACCCCAGGGGCGGGGGGGGGAGAGACCCAGTACTTC
CDR3 protein: CASTPGAGGGETQYF

clone size: few
J gene: TRBJ2-7
V gene: TRBV6-5
D gene: -
CDR3 DNA: TGTGCCAGCAGTTACTCTACAGGGAACTACGAGCAGTACTTC
CDR3 protein: CASSYSTGNYEQYF

clone size: many
J gene: TRBJ2-7
V gene: TRBV27
D gene: TRBD1
CDR3 DNA: TGTGCCAGCAGTCACGGACAGGGCGCGCCCTACGAGCAGTACTTC
CDR3 protein: CASSHGQGAPYEQYF

clone size: many
J gene: TRBJ1-1
V gene: TRBV7-3
D gene: TRBD1
CDR3 DNA: TGTGCCAGCAGCAGAGGACAGGGCTACACTGAAGCTTTCTTT
CDR3 protein: CASSRGQGYTEAFF

clone size: many
J gene: TRBJ1-1
V gene: TRBV7-9
D gene: -
CDR3 DNA: TGTGCCAGCAGCTTAGTCGGGGGGCGCCGGACTGAAGCTTTCTTT
CDR3 protein: CASSLVGGRRTEAFF

clone size: medium-sized
J gene: TRBJ1-1
V gene: TRBV7-2
D gene: -
CDR3 DNA: TGTGCCAGCAGCTTAGCCGCCGGGGGACGCTGGGAAGCTTTCTTT
CDR3 protein: CASSLAAGGRWEAFF

clone size: many
J gene: TRBJ2-1
V gene: TRBV5-4
D gene: TRBD2
CDR3 DNA: TGTGCCAGCAGCTCAGGGGGGGGGACTAGCGGGGGCAGAGCTGAGCAGTTCTTC
CDR3 protein: CASSSGGGTSGGRAEQFF

clone size: -
J gene: TRBJ1-5
V gene: TRBV27
D gene: -
CDR3 DNA: TGTGCCAGCACCTCAGGCAATCAGCCCCAGCATTTT
CDR3 protein: CASTSGNQPQHF

clone size: many
J gene: TRBJ2-5
V gene: TRBV6-1
D gene: -
CDR3 DNA: TGTGCCAGCAGTGAATATTACGGGGACCAAGAGACCCAGTACTTC
CDR3 protein: CASSEYYGDQETQYF

clone size: few
J gene: TRBJ2-5
V gene: TRBV11-2
D gene: TRBD2
CDR3 DNA: TGTGCCAGCAGCTTAGATCGGTCGCTAGCGGAAAAAGAGACCCAGTACTTC
CDR3 protein: CASSLDRSLAEKETQYF

clone size: few
J gene: TRBJ2-2
V gene: TRBV28
D gene: TRBD1
CDR3 DNA: TGTGCCAGCAGGACCGGGGACAGATACACCGGGGAGCTGTTTTTT
CDR3 protein: CASRTGDRYTGELFF

clone size: medium-sized
J gene: TRBJ2-7
V gene: TRBV14
D gene: TRBD1
CDR3 DNA: TGTGCCAGCAGCCGCCGACAGGGGACGGCATCCTACGAGCAGTACTTC
CDR3 protein: CASSRRQGTASYEQYF

clone size: many
J gene: TRBJ1-2
V gene: TRBV6-5
D gene: TRBD1
CDR3 DNA: TGTGCCAGCAGTTACTCGACAGGGGCTAACTATGGCTACACCTTC
CDR3 protein: CASSYSTGANYGYTF

clone size: many
J gene: TRBJ2-2
V gene: TRBV14
D gene: TRBD1
CDR3 DNA: TGTGCCAGCAGCCAAAAGACAGGGGCGAACACCGGGGAGCTGTTTTTT
CDR3 protein: CASSQKTGANTGELFF

clone size: many
J gene: TRBJ1-1
V gene: TRBV18
D gene: TRBD1
CDR3 DNA: TGTGCCAGCTCACCCACAGGGGTTGGCACTGAAGCTTTCTTT
CDR3 protein: CASSPTGVGTEAFF

clone size: many
J gene: TRBJ1-1
V gene: TRBV29-1
D gene: TRBD1
CDR3 DNA: TGCAGCGTCGACAGGGCGACTGAAGCTTTCTTT
CDR3 protein: CSVDRATEAFF

clone size: -
J gene: TRBJ2-6
V gene: TRBV5-6
D gene: -
CDR3 DNA: TGTGCCAGCGCCTATCGCGGTACCGGGGCCAACGTCCTGACTTTC
CDR3 protein: CASAYRGTGANVLTF

clone size: many
J gene: TRBJ1-2
V gene: TRBV6-1
D gene: -
CDR3 DNA: TGTGCCAGCAGCCGGAGGGGGGGCTTGTATGGCTACACCTTC
CDR3 protein: CASSRRGGLYGYTF

clone size: many
J gene: TRBJ2-5
V gene: TRBV10-3
D gene: TRBD1
CDR3 DNA: TGTGCCATCCGGGACAGTCTTTTACAAGAGACCCAGTACTTC
CDR3 protein: CAIRDSLLQETQYF

clone size: many
J gene: TRBJ1-1
V gene: TRBV27
D gene: -
CDR3 DNA: TGTGCCAGCAGCCAGAATCAGGGGTGGGGCACTGAAGCTTTCTTT
CDR3 protein: CASSQNQGWGTEAFF

clone size: medium-sized
J gene: TRBJ2-4
V gene: TRBV4-3
D gene: TRBD1
CDR3 DNA: TGCGCCAGCAGCCAGGATACAGGGGGCTGGGCCAAAAACATTCAGTACTTC
CDR3 protein: CASSQDTGGWAKNIQYF

clone size: many
J gene: TRBJ1-2
V gene: TRBV5-1
D gene: -
CDR3 DNA: TGCGCCAGCAACGCAAATTTGGGCAGGGTCACAGGCTACACCTTC
CDR3 protein: CASNANLGRVTGYTF

clone size: many
J gene: TRBJ2-3
V gene: TRBV7-9
D gene: TRBD1
CDR3 DNA: TGTGCCAGCAGCTTAGCCGGGACAGGGAGAGATACGCAGTATTTT
CDR3 protein: CASSLAGTGRDTQYF

clone size: -
J gene: TRBJ2-1
V gene: TRBV9
D gene: TRBD2
CDR3 DNA: TGTGCCAGCAGCGTAGATCTAGCGGGATATGGTAATGAGCAGTTCTTC
CDR3 protein: CASSVDLAGYGNEQFF

clone size: many
J gene: TRBJ2-7
V gene: TRBV27
D gene: -
CDR3 DNA: TGTGCCAGCAGTTTATCGCGACAGAGCTCCTACGAGCAGTACTTC
CDR3 protein: CASSLSRQSSYEQYF

clone size: many
J gene: TRBJ2-7
V gene: TRBV6-5
D gene: TRBD1
CDR3 DNA: TGTGCCAGCAGTTACAGGGGGCTTGGCGAGCAGTACTTC
CDR3 protein: CASSYRGLGEQYF

clone size: many
J gene: TRBJ2-1
V gene: TRBV5-5
D gene: TRBD2
CDR3 DNA: TGTGCCAGCAGCACCACCGCTTCGAGCGGGGCTTACAATGAGCAGTTCTTC
CDR3 protein: CASSTTASSGAYNEQFF

clone size: many
J gene: TRBJ2-1
V gene: TRBV6-5
D gene: TRBD2
CDR3 DNA: TGTGCCAGCAGCACTAGCGGGGGGGCCTGGAATGAGCAGTTCTTC
CDR3 protein: CASSTSGGAWNEQFF

clone size: many
J gene: TRBJ2-7
V gene: TRBV6-5
D gene: -
CDR3 DNA: TGTGCCAGCAGCTTCGCGGGGCAGGATTACGAGCAGTACTTC
CDR3 protein: CASSFAGQDYEQYF

clone size: few
J gene: TRBJ2-3
V gene: TRBV27
D gene: -
CDR3 DNA: TGTGCCAGCAGTTGGTTAGGAGCAGATACGCAGTATTTT
CDR3 protein: CASSWLGADTQYF

clone size: many
J gene: TRBJ2-5
V gene: TRBV2
D gene: TRBD1
CDR3 DNA: TGTGCCAGCAGGGTCAGACAGGGGGTAGAGACCCAGTACTTC
CDR3 protein: CASRVRQGVETQYF

clone size: medium-sized
J gene: TRBJ2-1
V gene: TRBV13
D gene: TRBD2
CDR3 DNA: TGTGCCAGCAGCTCCTATCGACTAGCGGGTAACAATGAGCAGTTCTTC
CDR3 protein: CASSSYRLAGNNEQFF

clone size: many
J gene: TRBJ1-5
V gene: TRBV6-1
D gene: -
CDR3 DNA: TGTGCCAGCAGTGTACAGGGCAATCAGCCCCAGCATTTT
CDR3 protein: CASSVQGNQPQHF

clone size: many
J gene: TRBJ1-1
V gene: TRBV5-8
D gene: -
CDR3 DNA: TGTGCCAGCAGCCCCGTCCGGGGGGGGACTGAAGCTTTCTTT
CDR3 protein: CASSPVRGGTEAFF

clone size: many
J gene: TRBJ2-5
V gene: TRBV2
D gene: -
CDR3 DNA: TGTGCCAGCAGTGCGGCGGGGTGGGAGACCCAGTACTTC
CDR3 protein: CASSAAGWETQYF